One and the same sample provided the 27 T cell receptor beta chains below, sequenced in a study of blood T cell repertoires in COVID-19. Clones were sequenced by immunoSEQ multiplex PCR, and TCRdb holds only the in-frame ones, with some missing. The data show fewer than 110,000 clones, 85% seen once. The material sequenced was peripheral blood. The source of these receptors is an older woman with active or convalescent COVID-19.

The chain recombines TRBV7-2 with TRBJ2-5, with 7 bases lining up with TRBD1. Germline lookup yields CDR1 SGHTA and CDR2 FQGNSA. This CDR3 region has 17 residues. The ends lost 5 bases at V and 5 bases at J; junction bases unmatched: 17. In DNA form, the CDR3 reads TGTGCCAGCAGCCCCCCTGCTCAGGGACAGACGAGGGAGACCCAGTACTTC. Its protein is CASSPPAQGQTRETQYF.

The chain joins TRBV5-1 to TRBJ2-5; D possibly corresponds to TRBD1 (5 bases). Germline V gene data show CDR1 as SGHRS and CDR2 as YFSETQ. The CDR3 has 13 amino acids. V dropped 1 base and J dropped 5 bases, with 9 bases sitting between them. DNA of the CDR3: TGCGCCAGCAGCTTGTCCAGGGATGAGACCCAGTACTTC. Translating it yields CASSLSRDETQYF.

The rearrangement joins TRBV30 to TRBJ2-3, with D possibly matching TRBD1 (6 bases). V lost 2 bases to trimming and J lost 2 bases, with 17 bases between them. CDR1 is GTSNPN and CDR2 is SVGIG in the germline V gene (reference sequence). The CDR3 runs to 16 residues. The CDR3 DNA reads as TGTGCCTGGAGTACAGGGAAGAGGGCCTACACAGATACGCAGTATTTT. Translating gives CAWSTGKRAYTDTQYF.

The rearrangement links TRBV30 to TRBJ2-2, with TRBD1 identical over 10 bases. With 3 bases clipped from V and 3 bases from J, the junction kept 4 bases outside the gene matches. The CDR3 sequence is 15 residues long. The germline V gene encodes CDR1 GTSNPN and CDR2 SVGIG (reference sequence). The CDR3 nucleotides are TGTGCCTGGAGCGTCGGACAGGGGGACACCGGGGAGCTGTTTTTT. This gives the protein CAWSVGQGDTGELFF.

J is TRBJ1-2 and V is TRBV27; TRBD1 matches 7 bases. Trimming took 0 bases from V and 4 from J; bases not matched to a gene: 8. Looked up from germline, CDR1 is MNHEY and CDR2 is SMNVEV (reference sequence). The CDR3 has 16 residues. CDR3 coding DNA: TGTGCCAGCAGTTTATCGCCCTCACAGGGGCCCTATGGCTACACCTTC. As protein: CASSLSPSQGPYGYTF.

This clone has only one observation. The genes are TRBV6-5 and TRBJ2-1; 10 bases match TRBD2. The CDR3 loop spans 13 amino acids. CDR1 and CDR2 (germline): MNHEY, SVGAGI. V lost 8 bases to trimming and J lost 10 bases; unmatched junction nucleotides: 8. The CDR3 nucleotides are TGTGCCAGCCGAGCGGGAGGGCCGCGGGAGCAGTTCTTC. It yields the protein CASRAGGPREQFF.

This chain uses TRBV19 with TRBJ2-1, with D maybe TRBD1 (7 bases). Germline V lookup: CDR1 LNHDA, CDR2 SQIVND (reference sequence). V dropped 5 bases and J dropped 2 bases, with 10 bases sitting between them. The CDR3 loop spans 14 amino acids. CDR3 sequence reads: CASSAGTAYNEQFF. The CDR3 coding sequence is TGTGCCAGTAGTGCGGGGACAGCCTACAATGAGCAGTTCTTC.

This clone turned up a few times. The chain employs TRBV3-1 (or the pseudogene TRBV3-2) and TRBJ1-1; D is undetermined. V lost 4 bases, J lost 2 bases, and 8 bases lay in between. CDR3 size: 13 residues. CDR1 is LGHDT, CDR2 YNNKEL, per germline (reference sequence). The CDR3 region has the DNA TGTGCCAGCAGCCCCGGAGTAAACACTGAAGCTTTCTTT. Protein product: CASSPGVNTEAFF.

The chain uses TRBV18 and TRBJ1-5; D perhaps matches TRBD1 (6 bases). V shed 1 base and J shed 5 bases, with 15 bases lying between them. The CDR3 length is 16 residues. The V gene's germline CDR1 is KGHSH and CDR2 LQKENI. In nucleotides, the CDR3 is TGTGCCAGCTCACCACTGATCTTGGGGGCAGATCAGCCCCAGCATTTT. It specifies CASSPLILGADQPQHF.

This clone was detected a few times. The rearrangement joins TRBV19 to TRBJ1-2, with D possibly being TRBD1 (5 bases). Germline CDR1 reads LNHDA; CDR2 reads SQIVND (reference sequence). The CDR3 spans 13 residues. Trimming shortened V by 3 bases and J by 7 bases, and 12 bases separated the two germline ends. CDR3 residues: CASSIDSSRGYTF. The CDR3 nucleotides read TGTGCCAGTAGTATTGACAGCTCGCGTGGCTACACCTTC.

Comment on this clone: Compared with germline, one end of the junction differs, possibly owing to a read error. V usage is TRBV11-2 and J usage is TRBJ2-4; possible D gene TRBD2, 6 bases. Germline V gives CDR1 SGHAT, CDR2 FQNNGV. This CDR3 spans 13 amino acids. The DNA of the CDR3 is TGTGCCAGCAGCTTAGGCGTAACCGGGACTTTGAGCTTC. As protein: CASSLGVTGTLSF. Variable domain in full (rest from reference TRBV11-2 and TRBJ2-4): EAGVAQSPRYKIIEKRQSVAFWCNPISGHATLYWYQQILGQGPKLLIQFQNNGVVDDSQLPKDRFSAERLKGVDSTLKIQPAKLEDSAVYLCASSLGVTGTLSFGAGTRLSVL.

The V gene is TRBV5-1, the J gene TRBJ2-1; D may be TRBD1 (6 bases). This CDR3 spans 15 amino acids. Germline CDR1 is SGHRS and CDR2 is YFSETQ. V lost 4 bases and J lost 9, with 20 bases in between. In nucleotides, the CDR3 is TGCGCCAGCAGCCAAGGACAGTCGTGGGGAAGTGAGCAGTTCTTC. Encoded protein: CASSQGQSWGSEQFF.

This chain connects TRBV6-5 to TRBJ2-2; D remains ambiguous. The CDR3 runs to 15 residues. The germline V and J ends were trimmed by 6 bases and 0 bases, with 11 bases remaining between them. Germline assignment: CDR1 MNHEY and CDR2 SVGAGI. As DNA, the CDR3 is TGTGCCAGCAGCCGATCCCAGGCGAACACCGGGGAGCTGTTTTTT. This codes for CASSRSQANTGELFF.

The chain is built from TRBV15 and TRBJ2-5; D is unclear. Germline CDR1 reads LNHNV; CDR2 reads YYDKDF (reference sequence). The CDR3 contains 16 residues. The V end lost 5 bases, the J end lost 5 bases, and 21 bases lay between the germline ends. This CDR3 is CATSPLEAPERETQYF. CDR3 in DNA: TGTGCCACCAGCCCACTCGAGGCCCCAGAGAGGGAGACCCAGTACTTC.

V usage is TRBV7-2 and J usage is TRBJ1-2; 7 bases line up with TRBD1. Germline V gives CDR1 SGHTA, CDR2 FQGNSA. V gave up 5 bases and J gave up 4 bases; unmatched junction bases: 4. This CDR3 is built from 13 residues. The CDR3 sequence: CASSPGQVYGYTF. Here the CDR3 DNA reads TGTGCCAGCAGCCCCGGACAGGTCTATGGCTACACCTTC. Looking up the rest from reference TRBV7-2 and TRBJ1-2 gives the full variable domain: GAGVSQSPSNKVTEKGKDVELRCDPISGHTALYWYRQSLGQGLEFLIYFQGNSAPDKSGLPSDRFSAERTGGSVSTLTIQRTQQEDSAVYLCASSPGQVYGYTFGSGTRLTVV.

The rearrangement joins TRBV5-6 to TRBJ2-1, with TRBD2 identical over 10 bases. The CDR3 sequence is 16 residues long. The J segment lost 8 bases and the V segment lost 0 bases, leaving 8 bases of the junction unmatched. CDR1 is SGHDT and CDR2 is YYEEEE in the germline V gene. The CDR3 region has the DNA TGTGCCAGCAGCTTGGTCGCTAGCGGGAGAGGGGATGAGCAGTTCTTC. Translation gives CASSLVASGRGDEQFF.

J is TRBJ2-3 and V is TRBV27; perhaps TRBD2 as D (7 bases). The V gene lost 5 bases and the J gene lost 5 bases, with 17 bases spanning the gap. Per germline, CDR1 MNHEY and CDR2 SMNVEV (reference sequence). The length of the CDR3 is 15 residues. DNA of the CDR3: TGTGCCAGCAGTACGGCGCAGGGGAGGGAAGATACGCAGTATTTT. Its translation: CASSTAQGREDTQYF.

This clone was observed a single time. The rearrangement uses TRBV27 and TRBJ2-5; TRBD2 is a possible D gene (6 bases). CDR1 and CDR2 (germline): MNHEY, SMNVEV (reference sequence). The CDR3 contains 14 residues. Deletions cut 5 bases from V and 1 base from J, with 11 bases between. The CDR3 loop is CASSDTGGQETQYF. The CDR3 nucleotides are TGTGCCAGCAGTGATACCGGGGGCCAAGAGACCCAGTACTTC.

The rearrangement links TRBV6-5 to TRBJ1-1; no reliable D call. The V end was cut by 5 bases, the J end by 4 bases, with 11 bases between. Germline CDR1 is MNHEY and CDR2 is SVGAGI. This CDR3 region has 13 residues. The CDR3 bases are TGTGCCAGCAGTCGGGCGGGGTCCACTGAAGCTTTCTTT. Translated, it gives CASSRAGSTEAFF.

The rearrangement links TRBV6-2 or TRBV6-3 to TRBJ1-1; 9 bases agree with TRBD1. Trimming removed 6 bases from V and 1 base from J; junction bases left unmatched: 9. Germline-derived CDR1 and CDR2 are MNHEY and SVGEGT. The CDR3 sequence is 16 residues long. This CDR3 is CASSPGTGWANTEAFF. Here the CDR3 DNA reads TGTGCCAGCAGCCCGGGGACAGGGTGGGCGAACACTGAAGCTTTCTTT.

The rearrangement links TRBV5-4 to TRBJ1-6; TRBD1 agrees at 9 bases. Losses at the gene ends were 4 bases for V and 7 bases for J; bases not matched to a gene: 12. CDR1 is SGHNT and CDR2 is YYREEE in the germline V gene (reference sequence). The CDR3 spans 17 residues. The CDR3 bases are TGTGCCAGCAGCCTTCTCCCACCGGGACAGGGAAATTCACCCCTCCACTTT. As protein: CASSLLPPGQGNSPLHF.

This clone appeared once. The chain joins TRBV19 to TRBJ1-5, with TRBD1 matching over 7 bases. Germline V gives CDR1 LNHDA, CDR2 SQIVND (reference sequence). The V gene end was trimmed by 6 bases and the J gene end by 9 bases; junction bases not matched to a gene: 11. The CDR3 contains 14 residues. The CDR3 region has the DNA TGTGCCAGTAGGGATTTACAGGGGCCCTTGCCCCAGCATTTT. Translating it yields CASRDLQGPLPQHF.

This rearrangement joins TRBV2 to TRBJ1-2; D not resolved. Per germline, CDR1 SNHLY and CDR2 FYNNEI. Trimming took off 8 bases at V and 8 bases at J, with 9 bases between the two ends. This CDR3 region has 10 residues. The CDR3: CASESPGYTF. The CDR3 nucleotides read TGTGCCAGCGAAAGCCCGGGCTACACCTTC.

This clone was found a few times. This chain joins TRBV11-2 and TRBJ1-5; D not resolved. This CDR3 is 13 amino acids long. Trimming pared 4 bases from V and 5 bases from J, leaving 9 bases between. CDR1 and CDR2 (germline): SGHAT, FQNNGV. CDR3 nucleotide sequence: TGTGCCAGCAGCTGGGAGGAGGATCAGCCCCAGCATTTT. The encoded protein is CASSWEEDQPQHF.

The count of this clone is one. This chain links TRBV11-2 with TRBJ1-1; TRBD1 matches 9 bases. Trimming removed 5 bases from V and 0 bases from J; junction bases left unmatched: 4. This CDR3 is 15 amino acids long. CDR1 SGHAT and CDR2 FQNNGV come from the germline V gene. In nucleotides, the CDR3 is TGTGCCAGCAGCCTAACAGGGGGCATGAACACTGAAGCTTTCTTT. Translated: CASSLTGGMNTEAFF.

This chain links TRBV7-8 with TRBJ1-6, with D uncertain. CDR1 is SGHVS and CDR2 is FQNEAQ in the germline V gene. This CDR3 is 14 amino acids long. V gave up 7 bases and J gave up 0 bases, with 7 bases separating them. CDR3 DNA sequence: TGTGCCAGCACCTTGAGCTCCTATAATTCACCCCTCCACTTT. It translates to CASTLSSYNSPLHF.

The genes are TRBV7-8 and TRBJ2-7; 8 bases match TRBD1. Germline V gene lookup returns CDR1 SGHVS and CDR2 FQNEAQ. The ends lost 5 bases at V and 2 bases at J; junction bases unmatched: 2. The CDR3 consists of 13 residues. The CDR3 spells CASSLQGAYEQYF. As DNA, the CDR3 is TGTGCCAGCAGCCTACAGGGGGCCTACGAGCAGTACTTC.